Reported below is one T cell receptor (beta chain). The sample has other DNA sequences that encode this CDR3 too. Each sorted subset replicate got 200 ng genomic DNA, 25,000 to 35,000 genomes. Assay used: immunoSEQ multiplex PCR; TCRdb lists only in-frame clones, some missing. The sample shows about 2.4 million clones, approximately 93% of them seen only once. The length of the CDR3 is 14 residues. The germline gives CDR1 MDHEN, CDR2 SYDVKM. V was shortened by 2 bases and J by 7 bases, with 12 bases between the two germline ends. This entry is derived from a study of shared clonotypes between healthy human individuals.

The clonotype comes from a man aged 18 to 29 in good health. Some clones in this sample may be carry-over from other donors' samples. Sequencing was performed on naive CD4+ T cells from PBMCs. Subset described: CD45RA+ positively selected. This chain links TRBV28 with TRBJ2-1; D perhaps matches TRBD2 (5 bases). CDR3 region: CASSLGGSENEQFF. CDR3 DNA: TGTGCCAGCAGTTTAGGAGGTAGCGAGAATGAGCAGTTCTTC.